This T cell receptor (beta chain) was recovered during a study of cytomegalovirus exposure and HLA in healthy donors. Study results and caveats: Researchers reported that a few CMV-associated chains were confirmed in vitro as CMV antigen-specific. Researchers counted 164 TCR beta chains as cytomegalovirus-associated. As was reported, the classifier diagnosed cytomegalovirus status with high specificity and sensitivity. The tendency of first-cohort TCR clusters to co-occur in the roughly 130 validation repertoires emerged from a later analysis.

Assay: immunoSEQ multiplex PCR; the TCRdb copy retains only in-frame clones and omits some. The data hold about 130,000 clones, with 88% observed a single time. V was trimmed by 3 bases and J by 4 bases, leaving 18 bases between them. The CDR3 loop spans 16 amino acids. Germline CDR1 reads LGHNA; CDR2 reads YSLEER. Regarding this clone: Its target is not known.

The TCR comes from a man aged 30 to 45 in good health and CMV-seronegative. This chain uses TRBV4-3 with TRBJ1-2; D remains ambiguous. The specimen was PBMCs. CDR3 amino acids: CASSQSYAGNSYGYTF. The CDR3 nucleotides read TGCGCCAGCAGCCAGTCCTACGCGGGGAACAGCTATGGCTACACCTTC.